The present entry profiles one T cell receptor beta chain with its context. What antigen it recognizes has not been identified. Base-call qualities are not available, and no considerably larger clone is one nucleotide away. Libraries were made using the immunoSEQ multiplex PCR assay. For the multiplex PCR, a mixture combining 60 forward primers for TCR Vbeta segments and 13 reverse primers for TCR Jbeta segments was used. The CDR3 region of rearranged TCR beta genes was amplified from genomic DNA with a multiplex PCR assay. Amplified TCR beta libraries were sequenced as 87-base-pair reads on the Illumina HiSeq System. The original methods were these. In a later analysis, tens of millions of unique TCR beta chains were counted across the roughly 610 repertoires, and approximately 9.9 million of these chains were shared by at least two donors. A nearest-neighbor algorithm error-corrected the raw reads and collapsed the reads into unique sequences, merging closely related sequences to remove PCR and sequencing errors. V, D and J gene segments were assigned by aligning CDR3 sequences to IMGT reference sequences. Each retained sequence needed at least a six-nucleotide match to both a V gene segment and a J gene segment. A rearrangement counted as productive if the CDR3 had no stop codons and remained in frame with V and J, and every other rearrangement counted as non-productive. CDR3 was defined according to IMGT convention as the region running from the second conserved V-encoded cysteine to the conserved J-encoded phenylalanine. In an earlier analysis of more than 550 of the donors, sequences lacking an unambiguous match to a single V gene segment were excluded. An earlier analysis of several hundred of the donors called V segments functional above 56.7% productive rearrangements and segregating when the between-donor standard deviation exceeded 5%. A statistical classification framework was built for diagnosing cytomegalovirus status from the catalog of TCR beta chain sequences. In a later analysis, V and J genes were assigned by comparing TCR nucleotide sequences against IMGT/GENE-DB human TR gene sequences. A later analysis assigned CDR3 sequences and most-parsimonious VDJ recombination scenarios with the TCRdist pipeline. A later analysis defined each TCR beta chain by its CDR3 amino acid sequence plus V-gene family, and excluded reads lacking a unique V-gene family. In a later analysis, approximately 590 highly shared, low-generation-probability nucleotide sequences were removed to address suspected cross-contamination and a sequencing artifact. In a later analysis, a clonal expansion index was calculated for each public chain from normalized within-repertoire ranks of inferred template counts. Generation probabilities in a later analysis came from a VDJ recombination model fitted to out-of-frame rearrangements, and those results were checked against IGoR. In a later analysis, TCR-TCR, TCR-HLA and TCR-CMV co-occurrence was scored with hypergeometric tests, and a repertoire-size bias correction was applied to TCR pairs. In a later analysis, false discovery rates were estimated by permuting HLA or CMV assignments 20 times. In a later analysis, co-occurring TCRs were grouped using DBSCAN, and TCRdist sequence similarity was added for clustering within HLA-allele-positive subsets. Co-occurrence clustering excluded repertoires with fewer than 30,000 or more than 120,000 public chains, plus five with anomalous nucleotide sharing. The source is immuneACCESS, and TCRdb retained only in-frame sequences with V and J called. Part of the clones is not carried over; for the studies checked, unresolved V genes explain less than half of this, and the remainder is unexplained. The V and J calls and clone size were taken over from that table, and D and trimming were inferred from the DNA. Within this sample are about 110,000 clones, with roughly 82% of them counted one time only. The ten top clones hold about 1.6% of the sample.

The cohort was made up of under 800 healthy bone marrow donors. At the time of sampling, all cohort members were nominally healthy, though unrecorded immune exposures were likely present. The donor tested CMV seronegative and was one of the 352 seronegative cohort members. Every donor gave a peripheral blood sample, and the peripheral blood mononuclear cells from that sample were used for TCR beta sequencing. The Qiagen DNeasy Blood Extraction Kit was used to extract genomic DNA from the blood cell samples. The data derive from a study of cytomegalovirus exposure and HLA in healthy donors listed by TCRdb under 2017. General notes on the study: An earlier analysis of some 550 of the donors reported roughly 300 Gb of sequence data and roughly 110 million unique TCR beta sequences from 190 million or so T cells. Approximately 330 gigabases of sequencing data and 75 million to 85 million unique TCR sequences made up an early release that covered roughly 670 HLA-typed donors. Of the approximately 400 genotyped donors, approximately 81% were placed in the genetic ancestry cluster associated with self-reported Caucasian donors. The study aimed to test whether signatures of past pathogen exposure could be identified by cataloging public T cell receptors. The study profiled the T cell repertoires of hundreds of subjects by immunosequencing and related them to cytomegalovirus serostatus. A separate validation cohort of about 110 different subjects was used in addition to the roughly 670-subject first cohort. High-throughput TCR immunosequencing, statistical association of individual TCRs with disease status, and machine learning were combined to predict cytomegalovirus infection status. To study patterns of TCR occurrence, a later analysis re-analyzed previously published TCR beta repertoires from 600 to 750 donors and added high-resolution HLA genotyping. In the later analysis, no new phenotypic data were used to find candidate immune exposures; instead, reliance was placed on TCR beta sequences and their occurrence across donors. In an earlier analysis of 587 of the donors, high-throughput TCR beta sequencing was used to judge whether each TCR beta V gene segment behaved as functional or pseudogenic. Donor age, sex, ethnicity and CMV serostatus were compiled together with the repertoire data. Genome-wide SNP genotypes for about 65% of the roughly 700 donors were used in a later genetic analysis, which treated that subset as a discovery cohort. Every discovery cohort repertoire had been produced on one sequencing platform. HLA typing included class I and class II loci at four-digit resolution. Typing coverage varied by locus: roughly 629-630 donors for A, B, C, DRB1 and DQB1; more than 500 for DQA1; more than 600 for DPA1; under 490 for DPB1. Because of strong linkage in the cohort, a handful of DR-DQ haplotypes were treated as single units for association and clustering. On average, about 200,000 unique TCR beta nucleotide sequences were sequenced per donor among about 400 genotyped donors of the cohort, with 15% to 20% of those sequences being non-productive.

Points the paper makes about the study in general: A further reported finding was that TCR beta sequences accurately predicted the HLA-A and HLA-B alleles for most subjects in the first cohort. Because counts were too low, about 18 rarely observed V segments, including chromosome 9 orphons, were left out of the earlier analysis of 500 to 650 of the donors. In both the original and validation cohorts, the classifier was reported to diagnose cytomegalovirus status with high specificity and sensitivity. Roughly uniform sequencing depth across donors was assumed in presence/absence analyses, although this assumption may not hold. According to a later genetic analysis, donors in an Asian-associated ancestry cluster had fewer N-insertions in productive TCRs than the approximately 670-donor mean. In a later analysis, HLA-associated TCR beta chains showed more clonal expansion and lower generation probabilities than non-associated chains that were equally common. The study listed 164 TCR beta chains as associated with cytomegalovirus. Because HLA typing was missing for some donors at each locus, association tests included only the typed subset. An earlier analysis of roughly 570 of the donors showed that most TCR beta V segments appeared in productive rearrangements either about 90% or about 30% of the time, which broadly matched IMGT annotations. A group of highly shared sequence variants was considered likely to be a technical artifact of the sequencing pipeline. It was suggested by the authors that the approach could potentially be generalized to other disease states and immunological phenotypes. Linkage disequilibrium might explain the correlated functional status among segregating V segments, but an unknown experimental factor could not be ruled out. At a false discovery rate of 0.05, a later analysis linked fewer than 20,000 TCR beta sequences to specific HLA alleles. The 87-base-pair reads could not distinguish some IMGT-functional V segments, including TRBV6-2 and TRBV6-3, so those segments were excluded. Most TCR sequences were observed very rarely across donors, whereas some public TCRs were present in many individuals. In a later analysis, TCR association rates were found to vary across HLA loci, with the most associated TCRs seen for DRB1 alleles and the fewest for HLA-C alleles. Strong co-occurrence of HLA alleles, especially DR and DQ, made assigning TCR associations to individual alleles difficult. An association between a missense DCLRE1C variant and V-gene and J-gene trimming of TCR beta chains was found in a later genetic analysis and replicated in an independent cohort. The cohort was sequenced for TCR beta chains only, and without alpha or paired-chain data the features that could be detected were limited. A later analysis found that most CMV-associated TCR beta chains appeared HLA-restricted, with HLA associations seemingly driven largely by CMV exposure. Three of the identified cytomegalovirus-associated TCR beta chains were confirmed in vitro to be specific for cytomegalovirus antigens. Several of the top co-occurrence clusters appeared to be linked to parvovirus B19, influenza, CMV and Epstein-Barr virus, according to a later analysis. CMV serostatus was the only immune exposure information available for the cohort.

Inclusive of the bounding cysteine and phenylalanine, the CDR3 is 12 residues long. Just CDR3 DNA is preserved here, 36 bases in frame from base 1. For CDR1 and CDR2, the germline V gene (reference sequence) lists LNHDA and SQIVND. V drops 6 bases and J drops 2 bases, leaving 7 bases in between. The receptor was derived from a man aged 45-65 years in good health and CMV-seronegative. This receptor chain uses TRBV19 and TRBJ1-2, with no D gene named confidently. Sequenced input: PBMCs. CDR3 protein: CASSRRNYGYTF. The bases read TGTGCCAGTAGCCGCAGGAACTATGGCTACACCTTC.